Below, 8 T cell receptor beta chains from the same sample are listed, as sequenced in a study of T cells in Graves' hyperthyroidism and ophthalmopathy. From RNA transcripts, TCR beta CDR3 regions were amplified. In the first-round RT-PCR of the TCR CDR3, the HTBI primer set was used. From the multiplex PCR reads, TCRdb called clonotypes with MiXCR, one entry per CDR3 protein. Among hundreds of thousands of distinct CDR3 sequences listed, 12% to 15% were seen once. Sample: blood. All receptors derive from a woman under 30 with Graves' hyperthyroidism.

This clonotype appeared many times. V is TRBV28 and J is TRBJ1-2; D unclear. Per the germline V gene, CDR1 is MDHEN and CDR2 is SYDVKM. CDR3 size: 12 residues. The ends were cut back, 6 bases at V and 6 bases at J, with 11 bases in the middle. The CDR3 spells CASSPTVDGYTF. In DNA form, the CDR3 reads TGTGCCAGCAGCCCAACAGTAGATGGCTACACCTTC.

In this sample, this clonotype turned up once. The conserved closing phenylalanine or tryptophan is absent in this CDR3, likely reflecting a read error. The chain employs TRBV19 and TRBJ1-2; D uncertain. CDR1 is LNHDA, CDR2 SQIVND, per germline (reference sequence). The CDR3 is 13 residues long. V was cut by 6 bases and J by 8 bases, with 16 bases left in between. The CDR3 sequence: CASSLPPAAGYTS. The CDR3 DNA reads as TGTGCCAGTAGCCTCCCACCAGCGGCGGGCTACACCTCC.

This clonotype was picked up a small number of times. The rearrangement uses TRBV30 and TRBJ2-5; TRBD2 matches 9 bases. Germline CDR1 is GTSNPN and CDR2 is SVGIG (reference sequence). The CDR3 consists of 15 residues. This chain's CDR3 is CALSSRGREGETQYF. The CDR3 DNA reads as TGTGCGCTCTCGAGTCGCGGGAGGGAGGGAGAGACCCAGTACTTC.

The chain links TRBV15 to TRBJ1-6, with D maybe TRBD1 (6 bases). Trimming cost V 5 bases and J 6 bases, with 14 bases left between them. The CDR3 contains 15 residues. From germline, CDR1 is LNHNV and CDR2 YYDKDF (reference sequence). CDR3 coding DNA: TGTGCCACCAGCGGGACTTTGGACAGTAATTCACCCCTCCACTTT. This codes for CATSGTLDSNSPLHF.

Points on this clonotype: A much larger clone lies one base from this, so it may be a read error. The chain joins TRBV13 to TRBJ2-5, with D unclear. The CDR3 contains 13 residues. Germline V lookup: CDR1 PRHDT, CDR2 FYEKMQ (reference sequence). V was pared by 1 base and J by 6 bases, with 9 bases between. The chain's CDR3 is CASSLVARKTQYF. The CDR3 region has the DNA TGTGCCAGCAGCTTAGTGGCAAGGAAGACCCAGTACTTC.

This clonotype was recorded at least ten times. The chain carries TRBV20-1 and TRBJ1-6; D gene ambiguous. V was clipped by 6 bases and J by 0 bases, with 12 bases between them. The CDR3 totals 15 residues. Germline V gene data show CDR1 as DFQATT and CDR2 as SNEGSKA (reference sequence). The CDR3 region is CSATRVPSYNSPLHF. The CDR3 DNA sequence: TGCAGTGCAACGAGGGTACCCTCCTATAATTCACCCCTCCACTTT.

The genes are TRBV6-7 and TRBJ2-1; D perhaps matches TRBD2 (6 bases). TRBV6-7 is flagged as an ORF with uncertain function. V was cut by 4 bases and J by 0 bases, with 10 bases left in between. This CDR3 region has 15 residues. The CDR3 nucleotides are TGTGCCAGCAGTTGCGGGGAGTTCTCCTACAATGAGCAGTTCTTC. This sequence encodes CASSCGEFSYNEQFF.

The J gene is TRBJ2-3, the V gene TRBV19; D is possibly TRBD2 (6 bases). The CDR3 has 17 amino acids. The V end was cut by 1 base, the J end by 0 bases, with 14 bases between. Germline loops: CDR1 LNHDA, CDR2 SQIVND (reference sequence). The CDR3 sequence is CASSIGPHGTSTDTQYF. In DNA form, the CDR3 reads TGTGCCAGTAGTATAGGACCCCACGGGACTAGCACAGATACGCAGTATTTT.